This T cell receptor (beta chain) comes out of a study of CD8 T cells in ankylosing spondylitis. Study-wide points: Relatively scarce in peripheral blood, disease-linked clones were CD8+. Characteristic, it appeared, of ankylosing spondylitis blood was a TCR beta motif of roughly eight highly homologous variants. A subset of motif variants has previously been described in the synovial fluid and blood of reactive arthritis.

As for this clonotype: Its antigen remains unknown.

TCRdb recomputed calls from the 5' RACE reads with MiXCR, one row per CDR3 protein. The sample lists a few hundred thousand distinct CDR3 sequences; more than 15% were seen once. The sequencing sample was made of blood, either unsorted or a sorted T cell fraction (not recorded which). The sequence derives from a male donor with ankylosing spondylitis.

This CDR3 reads CSASPGFTGGSNSPLHF. The CDR3 DNA reads TGCAGTGCTAGCCCCGGCTTCACGGGAGGAAGTAATTCACCCCTCCACTTT. The chain employs TRBV20-1 and TRBJ1-6; D gene uncertain. This CDR3 contains 17 residues. CDR1 is DFQATT, CDR2 SNEGSKA, per germline (reference sequence). The V gene lost 3 bases and the J gene lost 6 bases, with 21 bases spanning the gap.